These T cell receptor beta chains were read from a single sample in a study of cytomegalovirus exposure and HLA in healthy donors. Using immunoSEQ multiplex PCR, the repertoire was profiled, and TCRdb retains in-frame clones only, with some absent. The table lists more than 110,000 clones. Sequenced sample: PBMCs. The source is a man aged 35-49 years in good health and CMV-seronegative. Each CDR3 is given with its conserved first and last residue. A D gene is named only where the DNA matches it firmly.

d_gene,v_gene,j_gene,CDR3aa,CDR3nt
TRBD1,TRBV6-1,TRBJ2-7,CASRMGQGPTYEQYF,TGTGCCAGCAGGATGGGACAGGGACCCACCTACGAGCAGTACTTC
-,TRBV5-1,TRBJ1-6,CASSAWDTNNSPLHF,TGCGCCAGCAGCGCCTGGGACACCAATAATTCACCCCTCCACTTT
-,TRBV18,TRBJ1-2,CASGIQGNPGYTF,TGTGCCAGCGGGATTCAGGGGAACCCTGGCTACACCTTC
TRBD2,TRBV5-1,TRBJ2-3,CASSLASAGSGGYTDTQYF,TGCGCCAGCAGCTTGGCCAGTGCCGGGAGCGGGGGGTACACAGATACGCAGTATTTT
-,TRBV5-1,TRBJ2-6,CASSLWGGLAYSGANVLTF,TGCGCCAGCAGCTTGTGGGGTGGGCTAGCTTACTCTGGGGCCAACGTCCTGACTTTC
TRBD1,TRBV14,TRBJ1-1,CASSQFGQGLVNTEAFF,TGTGCCAGCAGCCAATTTGGACAGGGGTTAGTGAACACTGAAGCTTTCTTT
-,TRBV14,TRBJ2-2,CASSQGSRLNTGELFF,TGTGCCAGCAGCCAAGGGTCGCGTCTGAACACCGGGGAGCTGTTTTTT
TRBD1,TRBV7-9,TRBJ2-7,CASSLTGLEQYF,TGTGCCAGCAGCTTGACAGGGCTCGAGCAGTACTTC
TRBD1,TRBV6-5,TRBJ1-2,CAKDRGSNYGYTF,TGTGCCAAAGACAGGGGATCTAACTATGGCTACACCTTC
-,TRBV5-6,TRBJ2-7,CASRIYDREQYF,TGTGCCAGCAGGATCTATGATCGCGAGCAGTACTTC
-,TRBV7-2,TRBJ1-6,CASSLLGLPLHF,TGTGCCAGCAGCTTACTGGGGCTCCCCCTCCACTTT
-,TRBV19,TRBJ2-7,CASSRASRNYEQYF,TGTGCCAGTAGTCGGGCTAGCAGAAACTACGAGCAGTACTTC
-,TRBV2,TRBJ2-1,CASSDEDEQFF,TGTGCCAGCAGTGATGAGGATGAGCAGTTCTTC
-,TRBV7-2,TRBJ1-6,CASSLRGGQNSPLHF,TGTGCCAGCAGCTTACGGGGGGGGCAGAATTCACCCCTCCACTTT
TRBD1,TRBV10-3,TRBJ1-1,CAIKLQGVGTEAFF,TGTGCCATCAAGTTACAGGGGGTTGGCACTGAAGCTTTCTTT
TRBD1,TRBV18,TRBJ1-1,CASSPGVQGATEAFF,TGTGCCAGCTCACCAGGAGTGCAGGGGGCGACTGAAGCTTTCTTT
TRBD2,TRBV6-5,TRBJ2-1,CASSIPGLARNEQFF,TGTGCCAGCAGCATCCCGGGACTAGCGAGGAATGAGCAGTTCTTC
-,TRBV7-9,TRBJ2-3,CASGASTSTDTQYF,TGTGCCAGCGGGGCCTCTACTAGCACAGATACGCAGTATTTT
-,TRBV27,TRBJ2-2,CASNQQGHTGELFF,TGTGCCAGCAACCAGCAGGGTCACACCGGGGAGCTGTTTTTT
TRBD2,TRBV6-1,TRBJ2-1,CASKSGGAPYNEQFF,TGTGCCAGCAAGAGCGGGGGAGCCCCCTACAATGAGCAGTTCTTC
-,TRBV7-9,TRBJ2-7,CASSFGVPYEQYF,TGTGCCAGCAGCTTCGGTGTCCCCTACGAGCAGTACTTC
TRBD1,TRBV7-9,TRBJ2-3,CASRRQAGGSTDTQYF,TGTGCCAGCAGACGTCAAGCAGGGGGTAGCACAGATACGCAGTATTTT
TRBD1,TRBV29-1,TRBJ2-1,CSVLNDLRDRSIFSYNEQFF,TGCAGCGTCCTTAATGACCTCCGGGACAGGAGTATTTTCTCCTACAATGAGCAGTTCTTC
TRBD2,TRBV6-7,TRBJ2-1,CASRPGPCGGPPNEQFF,TGTGCCAGCCGACCTGGGCCGTGCGGGGGGCCCCCGAATGAGCAGTTCTTC
TRBD2,TRBV4-1,TRBJ2-5,CASSQGELAGGIQETQYF,TGCGCCAGCAGCCAAGGAGAGCTGGCGGGGGGAATACAAGAGACCCAGTACTTC
TRBD2,TRBV18,TRBJ2-3,CASSPPVSGGAGDTQYF,TGTGCCAGCTCACCACCCGTCAGCGGGGGGGCAGGAGATACGCAGTATTTT